This TCR beta chain was obtained from a study of OX40 agonist ivuxolimab in advanced cancers. Background for the entire study: Ivuxolimab, which targeted the costimulatory receptor OX40 (CD134), was an agonistic, fully human IgG2 monoclonal antibody. Intravenous ivuxolimab was administered to patients every 2 weeks at six dose levels: 0.01, 0.1, 0.3, 1.5, 3 and 10 mg/kg. Of the approximately 53 patients in dose escalation, about 20 had hepatocellular carcinoma, some 15 had melanoma, 9 had renal cell carcinoma and 9 had head and neck cancer. In the dose-escalation cohort, 70% to 85% of patients were male, and the mean age was 60 years with a range of about 20 to 80. Patients were allowed to have had prior anti-PD-1, anti-PD-L1 or anti-CTLA-4 therapy, and 40% to 45% of the dose-escalation patients had previously received checkpoint inhibitors. Partial responses occurred in three dose-escalation patients, of whom one had hepatocellular carcinoma and two had cutaneous melanoma. Peripheral TCRbeta sequencing aimed to test whether ivuxolimab altered TCR sequence diversity and caused clonal T-cell expansion. The paper covers the monotherapy dose-escalation part of the phase I ivuxolimab trial, which included N of about 51 patients. The full study reports these points: Which antigens the clonally expanded peripheral T cells were specific for was not determined. Low levels of normalized T-cell clonal expansion were also seen in some patients who did not respond. At doses of 0.1 to 3.0 mg/kg, clonal expansion of both CD4+ and CD8+ blood T cells was observed from baseline to week 6. In the 0.1-3.0 mg/kg groups, partial responders had among the lowest normalized peripheral clonal expansion, particularly in CD8+ T cells. After ivuxolimab, CD8+ T cells had more expanded clones than CD4+ T cells on average.

A note on this clone: Its recognized antigen is unknown. No clone much larger than this one lies a single base away; base qualities are absent.

Patients with autoimmune disease history or receiving systemic immunosuppression were excluded from the trial. In every dose cohort, peripheral blood was drawn for TCR sequencing at baseline, cycle 4 day 1, and cycle 7 day 1. The samples were taken from a phase I, first-in-human, multicenter, open-label dose-escalation trial of ivuxolimab. Adults with locally advanced or metastatic head and neck squamous cell, hepatocellular, melanoma or renal cell carcinoma were enrolled in the trial. Before TCR sequencing, CD4+ and CD8+ T cells were separately sorted from peripheral blood. For sequencing of the TCRbeta CDR3 region, genomic DNA was extracted from the sorted cells. The immunoSEQ Assay was used to sequence the TCRbeta CDR3 regions. TCRdb took over this immuneACCESS table, retaining in-frame rearrangements with V and J assigned. Such tables are incomplete; in checked studies, under half of the missing clones stem from an unresolved V gene, and the remainder is unexplained. Here the sample has tens of thousands of clones; roughly four fifths occur a single time. The top ten clones comprise around 1.9% of the sample.

Sequences were derived from CD4+ or CD8+ T cells sorted from blood, sampled in a trial of the OX40 agonist ivuxolimab. The receptor was derived from an adult with an advanced solid tumor such as melanoma, head and neck, liver or kidney cancer.

Here the CDR3 is given as CASGRGGQETQYF. The nucleotides read TGTGCCAGCGGCAGGGGGGGCCAAGAGACCCAGTACTTC. The chain is encoded by TRBV13 joined to TRBJ2-5; the D call could be TRBD1 or TRBD2, with each sharing 7 bases. CDR1 is given as PRHDT and CDR2 as FYEKMQ, both from the germline V gene (reference sequence). The trim is 8 bases for V and 1 base for J, with a gap of 11 bases between the germline ends. The CDR3 spans 13 residues, from the cysteine through the phenylalanine. Of all the DNA, just the CDR3 is kept, 39 bases in frame from base 1.